A single sample is the source of the 26 T cell receptor beta chains below, sequenced in a study of blood T cell repertoires in COVID-19 (dated by TCRdb to between 2020 and 2021). The receptor library was made with the immunoSEQ multiplex PCR assay. As stored in TCRdb, this immuneACCESS dataset retains in-frame rearrangements with V and J assigned. A fraction of the clones does not appear; measured against another copy, unresolved V genes explain less than half of the discrepancy, and the remainder lacks a known reason. The sample contains 110,000 or so clones, 84% of them found a single time. Around 8% of the sample lies in the top ten. Sequencing was done on a sample of peripheral blood. The origin of the receptors is a woman in her 40s with acute or convalescent COVID-19.

The chain has TRBV5-1 and TRBJ1-4; no clear D. Between the trimmed V and J ends, which lost 0 bases and 5 bases, there was a span of 5 bases. This CDR3 comprises 13 residues. Germline V lookup: CDR1 SGHRS, CDR2 YFSETQ. The CDR3 nucleotides are TGCGCCAGCAGCTTGGGGCCGAATGAAAAACTGTTTTTT. Residues: CASSLGPNEKLFF.

The chain couples TRBV9 to TRBJ1-6; D is uncertain. This CDR3 has 17 amino acids. CDR1 and CDR2 (germline): SGDLS, YYNGEE. V lost 2 bases and J 7 bases, leaving 19 bases between the germline ends. The CDR3 is CASSVGIPLTPNSPLHF. The CDR3 DNA reads TGTGCCAGCAGCGTGGGCATTCCCCTCACCCCAAATTCACCCCTCCACTTT.

This clone was found once. The chain joins TRBV7-2 to TRBJ2-7, with 7 bases fitting TRBD1. The length of the CDR3 is 14 residues. The junction had 4 bases not matched to a gene; V was cut back by 5 bases and J by 0 bases. Looked up from germline, CDR1 is SGHTA and CDR2 is FQGNSA. DNA for the CDR3: TGTGCCAGCAGCCCCCGACAGGGCTCCTACGAGCAGTACTTC. Protein product: CASSPRQGSYEQYF.

The genes are TRBV9 and TRBJ2-3; 9 bases align to TRBD2. This CDR3 region has 15 residues. From germline, CDR1 is SGDLS and CDR2 YYNGEE. V was clipped by 0 bases and J by 8 bases; unmatched bases: 7. CDR3 sequence: CASSVAAGGLGTQYF. CDR3 nucleotides: TGTGCCAGCAGCGTAGCGGCGGGGGGGCTCGGTACGCAGTATTTT.

V is TRBV5-1 and J is TRBJ1-6; 9 bases align to TRBD1. CDR3 length: 16 residues. CDR1 and CDR2 (germline): SGHRS, YFSETQ. J was trimmed by 8 bases and V by 5 bases; bases with no gene match: 11. CDR3 DNA: TGCGCCAGCAGGGCTATAACAGGGGGCGGTTATTCACCCCTCCACTTT. It translates to CASRAITGGGYSPLHF.

This chain uses TRBV24-1 with TRBJ2-3; 9 bases match TRBD2. Looked up from germline, CDR1 is KGHDR and CDR2 is SFDVKD. V shed 3 bases and J 5 bases; nucleotides not matched to a gene: 5. The CDR3 consists of 15 residues. Here the CDR3 reads CATSDPSGAQDTQYF. The DNA for the CDR3 is TGTGCCACCAGTGATCCTAGCGGGGCACAAGATACGCAGTATTTT.

The chain carries TRBV7-2 and TRBJ1-6; 8 bases are shared with TRBD1. Germline-derived CDR1 and CDR2 are SGHTA and FQGNSA. Germline trimming cut 4 bases from V and 9 bases from J; bases unmatched to any gene: 11. The CDR3 runs 16 residues. CDR3 sequence reads: CASSSRDRGSGSPLHF. DNA for the CDR3: TGTGCCAGCAGCTCCAGAGACAGGGGAAGTGGTTCACCCCTCCACTTT.

The chain joins TRBV3-1 (or the pseudogene TRBV3-2) to TRBJ2-3, with 9 bases fitting TRBD2. The CDR3 covers 14 residues. The J segment lost 1 base and the V segment lost 4 bases, leaving 0 bases of the junction unmatched. Germline-derived CDR1 and CDR2 are LGHDT and YNNKEL (reference sequence). The CDR3 is CASSRTSGTDTQYF. CDR3 bases: TGTGCCAGCAGCCGGACTAGCGGCACAGATACGCAGTATTTT.

The chain recombines TRBV30 with TRBJ2-1; 8 bases line up with TRBD2. The CDR3 covers 17 residues. The junction had 13 bases not matched to a gene; V was cut back by 2 bases and J by 4 bases. Germline V gene sequence: CDR1 GTSNPN, CDR2 SVGIG (reference sequence). The CDR3 loop reads CAWSPDGGADPYNEQFF. CDR3 sequence (DNA): TGTGCCTGGAGTCCCGACGGGGGGGCGGACCCGTACAATGAGCAGTTCTTC.

This rearrangement joins TRBV10-3 to TRBJ2-7, with TRBD1 matching 8 bases. The CDR3 has 15 residues. Germline CDR1 reads ENHRY; CDR2 reads SYGVKD. Trimming removed 6 bases from V and 4 bases from J; junction bases left unmatched: 11. For the CDR3, the DNA is TGTGCCATCAGGGCCCAACAGGGGGATTGGTACGAGCAGTACTTC. Its translation: CAIRAQQGDWYEQYF.

V is TRBV5-4 and J is TRBJ1-5, with a tentative D call TRBD1 (6 bases). Germline CDR1 SGHNT, CDR2 YYREEE (reference sequence). The CDR3 is made up of 13 amino acids. Deletions cut 1 base from V and 4 bases from J, with 6 bases between. CDR3 nucleotides: TGTGCCAGCAGCTTGCAGGGGAATCAGCCCCAGCATTTT. Translating it yields CASSLQGNQPQHF. The full variable domain, in which reference TRBV5-4 and TRBJ1-5 provide the parts outside the CDR3, is ETGVTQSPTHLIKTRGQQVTLRCSSQSGHNTVSWYQQALGQGPQFIFQYYREEENGRGNFPPRFSGLQFPNYSSELNVNALELDDSALYLCASSLQGNQPQHFGDGTRLSIL.

The V call is TRBV9, the J call TRBJ2-7; no definite D call. CDR1 is SGDLS and CDR2 is YYNGEE in the germline V gene. The CDR3 is 13 amino acids. The V end lost 0 bases, the J end lost 7 bases, and 11 bases lay between the germline ends. The CDR3 DNA reads as TGTGCCAGCAGCGTAGACCCCCCGGGTGAGCAGTACTTC. Protein: CASSVDPPGEQYF.

V usage is TRBV24-1 and J usage is TRBJ1-2; D is possibly TRBD1 (5 bases). V dropped 4 bases and J dropped 9 bases, with 11 bases sitting between them. CDR1 KGHDR and CDR2 SFDVKD come from the germline V gene. The CDR3 is 12 residues long. For the CDR3, the DNA is TGTGCCACCAGTGAAACAGGCAATCGCTACACCTTC. It is translated as CATSETGNRYTF.

The rearrangement uses TRBV10-2 and TRBJ1-1, with 9 positions matching TRBD1. CDR3 length: 17 amino acids. The trim removed 4 bases at V and 0 bases at J, leaving 9 bases unmatched. Per the germline V gene, CDR1 is WSHSY and CDR2 is SAAADI. The CDR3, as DNA: TGCGCCAGCAGTGGCAAAGGGACAGGGAAGGTGAACACTGAAGCTTTCTTT. This sequence encodes CASSGKGTGKVNTEAFF.

This chain joins TRBV30 and TRBJ2-7; maybe TRBD2 (6 bases). CDR1 and CDR2 from the germline V gene are GTSNPN and SVGIG (reference sequence). CDR3 length: 16 amino acids. Trimming took off 2 bases at V and 3 bases at J, with 20 bases between the two ends. CDR3: CAWSSSRPEGIYEQYF. Written as DNA, the CDR3 is TGTGCCTGGAGTTCCTCGCGACCGGAGGGGATCTACGAGCAGTACTTC.

Points on this clone: One junction end disagrees with the germline gene, perhaps due to a read error. The V gene is TRBV6-5, the J gene TRBJ1-2; unclear D gene. CDR1 is MNHEY and CDR2 is SVGAGI in the germline V gene. The CDR3 is made up of 13 amino acids. The CDR3 nucleotides read TGTGCCGGCAGTTACTATAATAACTATGGCTACACCTTC. Translating gives CAGSYYNNYGYTF.

This clone came up once. This rearrangement joins TRBV9 to TRBJ1-1; a possible D gene is TRBD1 (6 bases). With 4 bases removed from V and 2 bases from J, the gap between germline ends came to 15 bases. The CDR3 has 15 residues. Germline V gene sequence: CDR1 SGDLS, CDR2 YYNGEE. CDR3: CASSLHHGGNTEAFF. DNA for the CDR3: TGTGCCAGCAGCCTCCACCATGGGGGCAACACTGAAGCTTTCTTT.

The chain combines TRBV5-1 with TRBJ2-1; D uncertain. Looked up from germline, CDR1 is SGHRS and CDR2 is YFSETQ. CDR3 length: 14 residues. V was clipped by 0 bases and J by 5 bases, with 9 bases between them. Here the CDR3 DNA reads TGCGCCAGCAGCTTGGATCATACTCACAATGAGCAGTTCTTC. It encodes CASSLDHTHNEQFF.

The rearrangement joins TRBV19 to TRBJ2-5, with D possibly TRBD1 on 5 matching bases. The V gene lost 5 bases and the J gene lost 2 bases, with 12 bases spanning the gap. In germline, CDR1 is LNHDA, CDR2 SQIVND (reference sequence). This CDR3 is 14 amino acids long. CDR3 coding DNA: TGTGCCAGTAGTCTTAGACAGAAACAAGAGACCCAGTACTTC. This sequence encodes CASSLRQKQETQYF.

This chain uses TRBV7-9 with TRBJ1-3; D is unresolved. This CDR3 has 13 residues. V gave up 5 bases and J gave up 6 bases, with 11 bases separating them. The germline V gene has CDR1 SEHNR and CDR2 FQNEAQ (reference sequence). The CDR3 region is CASSNSGENTIYF. In DNA, the CDR3 is TGTGCCAGCAGCAACAGCGGTGAAAACACCATATATTTT.

The chain combines TRBV19 with TRBJ1-4; TRBD1 matches 7 bases. The V gene's germline CDR1 is LNHDA and CDR2 SQIVND (reference sequence). Germline trimming cut 6 bases from V and 9 bases from J; bases unmatched to any gene: 16. The CDR3 has 16 amino acids. The CDR3 DNA is TGTGCCAGTAGCCCCATCGACAGGGAAAAAGGGAAAAAACTGTTTTTT. Protein product: CASSPIDREKGKKLFF.

The V gene is TRBV19, the J gene TRBJ2-3, with 9 bases aligning to TRBD1. CDR1 is LNHDA and CDR2 is SQIVND in the germline V gene (reference sequence). The CDR3 has 15 amino acids. V shed 4 bases, J shed 5 bases, and the junction held 7 bases outside the gene matches. The CDR3 DNA reads as TGTGCCAGTAGTAAGGGACAGGGCCCCCGAGATACGCAGTATTTT. The encoded protein is CASSKGQGPRDTQYF.

The V gene is TRBV6-2 or TRBV6-3, the J gene TRBJ1-6, with 12 bases that match TRBD1. The trim removed 6 bases at V and 5 bases at J, leaving 5 bases unmatched. Germline V gene sequence: CDR1 MNHEY, CDR2 SVGEGT. This CDR3 region has 16 residues. For the CDR3, the DNA is TGTGCCAGCAGCCGGGGACAGGGGGCGAATAATTCACCCCTCCACTTT. It yields the protein CASSRGQGANNSPLHF.

The J gene is TRBJ1-1, the V gene TRBV25-1; no firm D call. The CDR3 extends over 15 amino acids. CDR1 is MGHDK, CDR2 SYGVNS, per germline. Trimming stripped 1 base from V and 9 bases from J, with 18 bases between. This CDR3 reads CASSELSGTSLQAFF. CDR3 nucleotide sequence: TGTGCCAGCAGTGAATTGTCAGGAACAAGTTTACAAGCTTTCTTT.

This clone appeared a single time. This rearrangement joins TRBV11-2 to TRBJ1-6, with D possibly being TRBD1 (5 bases). This CDR3 comprises 13 residues. Germline V lookup: CDR1 SGHAT, CDR2 FQNNGV. Trimming left V 3 bases short and J 8 bases short, with 8 bases between. CDR3: CASSFRVDSPLHF. CDR3 nucleotides: TGTGCCAGCAGCTTCAGGGTTGATTCACCCCTCCACTTT.

This clone has only one observation. The chain uses TRBV21-1 and TRBJ1-1; the table calls TRBD1, which could not be checked here. TRBV21-1 is reported as a pseudogene. The CDR3 covers 15 residues. The CDR3 here is CASSSPARQNTEAFF. The CDR3 coding sequence is TGTGCCAGCAGCTCCCCGGCCAGGCAGAACACTGAAGCTTTCTTT.